This TCR beta chain appears in the sequencing data of a study of STAT3 mutations in large granular lymphocyte leukemia (dated by TCRdb to between 2018 and 2021). With regard to the full study: About half of the T-LGLL patients who underwent longitudinal sequencing carried canonical activating STAT3 mutations. Over half of the T-LGLL patients were given one or more immunosuppressive therapy regimens, and approximately 37% of the treated patients had a hematologic response. Patients with T-cell large granular lymphocyte leukemia underwent serial deep sequencing of TCRbeta CDR3 and STAT3 to reconstruct clonal hierarchy and dynamics. From an initial cohort of some 210 LGL patients, 15 to 20 representative T-LGLL cases were chosen for longitudinal sequencing of TCRbeta and STAT3. As controls within the study, a couple of patients with natural killer LGL leukemia were also sequenced longitudinally. On average, sequencing was done at 3.5 to 4 time points per patient, with the number of samplings ranging from 2 to 8. Overall study outcomes, separate from this receptor: Because no samples were available when a clone first appeared, clonal expansion was inferred from samplings taken at other points. In 6 of 18 patients, TCR clonotype switching occurred after therapy, and every newly emerging clone was STAT3 wild type. At least one immunodominant TCRbeta clonotype was identified in every T-LGLL patient, and multiple immunodominant subclonotypes were identified in about half of the T-LGLL patients. Because codominant clonotypes persisted in some patients, a small but highly pathogenic clone may have been missed. Linking therapy response to changes in TCR clonal burden was complicated by variable intervals between samplings and by differing treatment regimens. In several patients, dominant TCR clone burden exceeded STAT3 mutant burden, suggesting STAT3 mutation arose secondarily within a pre-expanded clone.

To note about this clone: Its antigen is currently not known. Per-base quality was not reported, and no clone a single base away is much larger than it.

TCRbeta libraries were sequenced on an Illumina MiSeq, and an average of around 41,000 productive templates per sample was obtained. Using multiplex PCR amplification, the immunoSEQ assay generated the TCRbeta CDR3 libraries. The study's processing was this. Repertoire diversity was calculated as previously defined, with values near 0 taken to indicate extremely monoclonal samples. TCRdb took over this immuneACCESS table, retaining in-frame rearrangements with V and J assigned. Such tables are incomplete; in checked studies, under half of the missing clones stem from an unresolved V gene, and the remainder is unexplained. That table gives V, J and clone size, and the DNA gave D and trimming. The sample table contains 40,000 to 50,000 clones; only one count was recorded for around 80% of them. The ten largest clones take up 0.43% of the sample. The same DNA, extracted from blood mononuclear cells, served for both TCR sequencing and STAT3 sequencing.

CDR1 MDHEN and CDR2 SYDVKM are derived from the germline V gene. V loses 6 bases of germline sequence and J loses 2 bases, and the interval between the two ends is 6 bases. The CDR3 spans 12 residues, from the cysteine through the phenylalanine. The kept DNA is CDR3 alone, 36 bases in frame from the first base. The chain employs TRBV28 and TRBJ2-3, with an unclear D gene assignment. The TCR comes from a human donor with T large granular lymphocyte leukemia. Some clones in this sample may be carry-over from other donors' samples. Sequenced: PBMCs. The nucleotide sequence reads as follows: TGTGCCAGCAGGATTAACACAGATACGCAGTATTTT. Translated, it reads CASRINTDTQYF.